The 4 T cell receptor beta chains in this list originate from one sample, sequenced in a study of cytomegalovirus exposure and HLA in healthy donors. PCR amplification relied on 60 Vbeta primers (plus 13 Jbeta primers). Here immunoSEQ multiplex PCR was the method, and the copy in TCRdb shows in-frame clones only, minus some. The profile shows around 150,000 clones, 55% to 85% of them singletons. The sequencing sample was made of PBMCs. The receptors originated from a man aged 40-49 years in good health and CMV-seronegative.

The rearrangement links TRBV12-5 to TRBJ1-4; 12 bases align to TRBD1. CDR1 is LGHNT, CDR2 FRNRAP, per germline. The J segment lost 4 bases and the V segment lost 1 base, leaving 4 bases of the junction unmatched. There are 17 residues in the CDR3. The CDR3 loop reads CASGLAGQGARNEKLFF. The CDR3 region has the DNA TGTGCTAGTGGTTTGGCGGGACAGGGGGCGCGTAATGAAAAACTGTTTTTT.

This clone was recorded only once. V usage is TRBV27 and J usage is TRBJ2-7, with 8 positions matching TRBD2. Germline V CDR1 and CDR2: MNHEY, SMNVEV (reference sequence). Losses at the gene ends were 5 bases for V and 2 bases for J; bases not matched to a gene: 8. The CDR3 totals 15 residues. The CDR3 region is CASSEGLGLPYEQYF. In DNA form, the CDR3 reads TGTGCCAGCAGTGAGGGACTAGGACTACCCTACGAGCAGTACTTC.

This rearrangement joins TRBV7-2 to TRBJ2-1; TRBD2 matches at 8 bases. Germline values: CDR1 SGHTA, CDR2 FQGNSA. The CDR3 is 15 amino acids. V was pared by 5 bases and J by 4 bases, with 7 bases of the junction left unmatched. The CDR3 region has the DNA TGTGCCAGCAGCCTTGAAGCGGGGGCTTACAATGAGCAGTTCTTC. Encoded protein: CASSLEAGAYNEQFF. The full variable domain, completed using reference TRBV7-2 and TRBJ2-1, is GAGVSQSPSNKVTEKGKDVELRCDPISGHTALYWYRQSLGQGLEFLIYFQGNSAPDKSGLPSDRFSAERTGGSVSTLTIQRTQQEDSAVYLCASSLEAGAYNEQFFGPGTRLTVL.

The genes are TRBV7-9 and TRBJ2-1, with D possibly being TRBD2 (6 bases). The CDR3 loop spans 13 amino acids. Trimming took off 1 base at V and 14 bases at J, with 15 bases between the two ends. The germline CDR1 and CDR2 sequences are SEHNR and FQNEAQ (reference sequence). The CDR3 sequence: CASSLGVPGDEFF. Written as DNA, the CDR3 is TGTGCCAGCAGCTTAGGAGTACCGGGGGATGAGTTCTTC.